A single sample is the source of the 17 T cell receptor beta chains below, sequenced in a study of blood T cell repertoires in COVID-19 (dated by TCRdb to 2020 to 2021). Library construction relied on the immunoSEQ multiplex PCR assay. TCRdb's version of the immuneACCESS table is confined to in-frame rearrangements and falls short of the full clone set. An unresolved V gene accounts for under half of the shortfall where checked; the remainder is of unknown origin. The sample table records a few hundred thousand clones; roughly nine tenths of these occur just once. The ten biggest clones cover 1.1% of the sample. Sequenced: PBMCs or T cells enriched from blood (not recorded which). The receptors come from a man aged 25-40 years who had recovered from COVID-19.

The rearrangement uses TRBV7-2 and TRBJ2-1; 9 nucleotides line up with TRBD2. The CDR3 has 15 amino acids. J was trimmed by 0 bases and V by 10 bases; bases with no gene match: 7. Germline V gene lookup returns CDR1 SGHTA and CDR2 FQGNSA. Written as DNA, the CDR3 is TGTGCCACTAGTAGCGGGAGAGGCTCCTACAATGAGCAGTTCTTC. It yields the protein CATSSGRGSYNEQFF. Combining the CDR3 with reference TRBV7-2 and TRBJ2-1 gives the whole variable domain GAGVSQSPSNKVTEKGKDVELRCDPISGHTALYWYRQSLGQGLEFLIYFQGNSAPDKSGLPSDRFSAERTGGSVSTLTIQRTQQEDSAVYLCATSSGRGSYNEQFFGPGTRLTVL.

The chain has TRBV28 and TRBJ2-1; TRBD2 matches at 9 bases. The germline CDR1 and CDR2 sequences are MDHEN and SYDVKM. The CDR3 totals 15 residues. V lost 2 bases and J lost 8; bases outside the gene matches: 7. For the CDR3, the DNA is TGTGCCAGCAGTTTAGTCCCTAGCGGGAAAGATGAGCAGTTCTTC. Translated, it gives CASSLVPSGKDEQFF.

This clone has a single count. The junction and the germline gene differ at one end; a read error may be behind it. The V call is TRBV4-2, the J call TRBJ2-1, with 8 bases identical to TRBD2. This CDR3 has 13 amino acids. CDR1 and CDR2 (germline): LGHNA, YNFKEQ. The chain's CDR3 is CASGSRSPGLVVF. CDR3 in DNA: TGTGCCAGCGGGTCCCGGTCGCCGGGACTAGTAGTCTTC.

Turning to this clone: The same CDR3 can be traced to other DNA sequences in this sample. The genes are TRBV18 and TRBJ1-5; D possibly corresponds to TRBD1 (5 bases). V lost 4 bases, J lost 2 bases, and 9 bases lay in between. The CDR3 has 14 amino acids. Germline CDR1 is KGHSH and CDR2 is LQKENI. CDR3 residues: CASSRGGGNQPQHF. DNA for the CDR3: TGTGCCAGCTCACGGGGGGGTGGCAATCAGCCCCAGCATTTT.

This chain connects TRBV30 to TRBJ1-1; 11 bases line up with TRBD1. There are 13 residues in the CDR3. Trimming cost V 3 bases and J 6 bases; bases outside gene matches: 3. From germline, CDR1 is GTSNPN and CDR2 SVGIG (reference sequence). The chain's CDR3 is CAWRGQGASEAFF. CDR3 in DNA: TGTGCCTGGAGAGGACAGGGGGCTTCTGAAGCTTTCTTT.

This rearrangement joins TRBV4-1 to TRBJ1-2; a possible D gene is TRBD1 (6 bases). V was shortened by 8 bases and J by 10 bases, with 17 bases between the two germline ends. Germline V gene sequence: CDR1 MGHRA, CDR2 YSYEKL. CDR3 length: 12 amino acids. In DNA form, the CDR3 reads TGCGCCAGCGGGGGCGACAGCCTACACTACACCTTC. As protein: CASGGDSLHYTF.

This clone has more than one count but fewer than ten. The chain links TRBV10-3 to TRBJ2-7; 7 nucleotides agree with TRBD2. The CDR3 has 14 residues. CDR1 is ENHRY, CDR2 SYGVKD, per germline. Germline trimming cut 5 bases from V and 5 bases from J; bases unmatched to any gene: 9. CDR3 sequence: CAISSSWRENEQYF. CDR3 DNA: TGTGCCATCAGTTCTAGCTGGCGGGAGAACGAGCAGTACTTC.

The V gene is TRBV28, the J gene TRBJ2-1; D is ambiguous. CDR1 MDHEN and CDR2 SYDVKM come from the germline V gene. V shed 2 bases and J shed 7 bases, with 12 bases lying between them. There are 14 residues in the CDR3. CDR3 residues: CASSLALVRNEQFF. The CDR3 bases are TGTGCCAGCAGTTTAGCCCTAGTACGGAATGAGCAGTTCTTC.

For this clone: Possible read error: a much larger clone is one base away. The chain employs TRBV11-2 and TRBJ2-7; a weak D match, TRBD1 (6 bases). CDR1 is SGHAT and CDR2 is FQNNGV in the germline V gene. The V gene lost 3 bases and the J gene lost 4 bases, with 7 bases spanning the gap. This CDR3 has 12 residues. The CDR3 bases are TGTGCCAGCAGCTTGACAGGTTACGAGCAGTACTTC. It codes for CASSLTGYEQYF.

V and J are TRBV28 and TRBJ2-7; no firm D call. CDR1 MDHEN and CDR2 SYDVKM come from the germline V gene. The CDR3 has 13 residues. V was clipped by 7 bases and J by 0 bases, with 10 bases between them. CDR3 protein: CASKTLYSYEQYF. DNA for the CDR3: TGTGCCAGCAAAACCCTCTACTCCTACGAGCAGTACTTC.

The chain is built from TRBV23-1 and TRBJ2-1; TRBD2 aligns across 9 bases. TRBV23-1 has ORF status, its function being uncertain. The CDR3 contains 18 residues. V lost 1 base and J lost 5; bases outside the gene matches: 12. The CDR3 DNA follows: TGCGCCAGCAGTCAATGGGATGGCGGGAGGGCCAGTGACAATGAGCAGTTCTTC. Translating it yields CASSQWDGGRASDNEQFF.

The chain joins TRBV12-3 or TRBV12-4 to TRBJ1-1; D remains unclear. The V and J ends lost 6 bases and 10 bases respectively, with 18 bases between them. The CDR3 sequence is 13 residues long. Here the CDR3 DNA reads TGTGCCAGCAGGATACAGAGGGTGGGCGGAGCTTTCTTT. It codes for CASRIQRVGGAFF.

The sample holds one count of this clone. J is TRBJ2-5 and V is TRBV3-1 (or the pseudogene TRBV3-2), with TRBD1 matching over 12 bases. Germline CDR1 and CDR2: LGHDT and YNNKEL (reference sequence). The CDR3 is made up of 15 amino acids. J lost 3 bases, V lost 5 bases, and 4 bases had no gene match. The CDR3 loop reads CASSGTGGWEETQYF. CDR3 coding DNA: TGTGCCAGCAGCGGGACAGGGGGCTGGGAAGAGACCCAGTACTTC.

The chain carries TRBV19 and TRBJ1-3, with D possibly matching TRBD1 (6 bases). V lost 5 bases to trimming and J lost 2 bases, with 16 bases between them. The CDR3 spans 16 residues. Germline CDR1 and CDR2: LNHDA and SQIVND (reference sequence). CDR3 amino acids: CASSSSTGMAGNTIYF. The DNA of the CDR3 is TGTGCCAGTAGTTCATCTACAGGGATGGCTGGAAACACCATATATTTT.

V and J are TRBV18 and TRBJ1-3; 8 bases fit TRBD1. Trimming cost V 8 bases and J 0 bases; bases outside gene matches: 3. This CDR3 has 14 amino acids. The V gene's germline CDR1 is KGHSH and CDR2 LQKENI. The CDR3 nucleotides are TGTGCCAGCCGACAGGGGATCTCTGGAAACACCATATATTTT. This encodes CASRQGISGNTIYF.

V and J are TRBV18 and TRBJ1-1; maybe TRBD1 (5 bases). V was trimmed by 5 bases and J by 1 base, leaving 14 bases between them. CDR3 length: 15 amino acids. The V gene's germline CDR1 is KGHSH and CDR2 LQKENI. In DNA form, the CDR3 reads TGTGCCAGCTCAGGATTGGGGCCCCCGAACACTGAAGCTTTCTTT. Protein sequence: CASSGLGPPNTEAFF.

The V call is TRBV10-2, the J call TRBJ1-1; 8 nucleotides match TRBD1. Looked up from germline, CDR1 is WSHSY and CDR2 is SAAADI. This CDR3 comprises 15 residues. After removal of 5 bases from V and 8 bases from J, the junction contained 13 bases not matched to a gene. CDR3 DNA sequence: TGCGCCAGCAGTCCCGCAGGCAGGGGGCTGCCAGAAGCTTTCTTT. The encoded protein is CASSPAGRGLPEAFF.